These 7 T cell receptor beta chains were all obtained from the same sample, sequenced in a study of blood T cell repertoires in COVID-19. Produced via immunoSEQ multiplex PCR; TCRdb's table is partial and in-frame only. In the table there are about 190,000 clones, more than 60% of which are singletons. Sequencing was carried out using peripheral blood. These receptors were obtained from a woman between 45 and 60 years old with acute or convalescent COVID-19.

This chain joins TRBV24-1 and TRBJ2-5; tentative D call: TRBD2 (6 bases). Germline loops: CDR1 KGHDR, CDR2 SFDVKD. V gave up 5 bases and J gave up 7 bases, with 16 bases separating them. This CDR3 contains 14 residues. The CDR3 sequence: CATSVKEAGGTQYF. The CDR3 DNA follows: TGTGCCACCAGTGTTAAGGAGGCCGGGGGGACCCAGTACTTC.

V is TRBV6-5 and J is TRBJ2-2; D is unresolved. This CDR3 has 15 amino acids. V lost 1 base, J lost 6 bases, and 12 bases lay in between. Germline-derived CDR1 and CDR2 are MNHEY and SVGAGI. The CDR3 nucleotides read TGTGCCAGCAGTTACTTAGGCGCGGTCGCCGGGGAGCTGTTTTTT. It is translated as CASSYLGAVAGELFF.

Notes on this clone: The sample holds other DNA sequences that translate to the same CDR3. The chain links TRBV29-1 to TRBJ1-3, with D hard to call. Germline V gives CDR1 SQVTM, CDR2 ANQGSEA. The ends were cut back, 4 bases at V and 1 base at J, with 8 bases in the middle. The CDR3 sequence is 13 residues long. The CDR3 is CSVGALSGNTIYF. The DNA for the CDR3 is TGCAGCGTTGGGGCCTTATCTGGAAACACCATATATTTT.

The J gene is TRBJ1-4, the V gene TRBV3-1 (or the pseudogene TRBV3-2); unclear D gene. Germline V gene data show CDR1 as LGHDT and CDR2 as YNNKEL (reference sequence). The CDR3 totals 14 residues. V was clipped by 3 bases and J by 6 bases, with 11 bases between them. The CDR3 region has the DNA TGTGCCAGCAGCCACCGGACTAGGCATGAAAAACTGTTTTTT. Translating it yields CASSHRTRHEKLFF.

This chain links TRBV9 with TRBJ2-7; the match to TRBD2 covers 8 bases. Losses at the gene ends were 4 bases for V and 5 bases for J; bases not matched to a gene: 5. The CDR3 is 13 residues long. Germline V gives CDR1 SGDLS, CDR2 YYNGEE. CDR3: CASSLTGGHEQYF. The CDR3 bases are TGTGCCAGCAGCCTGACGGGAGGGCACGAGCAGTACTTC. Full variable domain (rest looked up from reference TRBV9 and TRBJ2-7): DSGVTQTPKHLITATGQRVTLRCSPRSGDLSVYWYQQSLDQGLQFLIQYYNGEERAKGNILERFSAQQFPDLHSELNLSSLELGDSALYFCASSLTGGHEQYFGPGTRLTVT.

The chain is built from TRBV6-1 and TRBJ1-1, with D unresolved. Trimming removed 2 bases at V and 8 bases at J, with 15 bases between. The length of the CDR3 is 14 residues. Looked up from germline, CDR1 is MNHNS and CDR2 is SASEGT. CDR3 DNA: TGTGCCAGCAGTGAACGGGTTGCGTCCGGGGAAGCTTTCTTT. Its protein product is CASSERVASGEAFF.

The V and J genes are TRBV2 and TRBJ2-2; weak D call: TRBD2 (5 bases). The V end was cut by 3 bases, the J end by 6 bases, with 8 bases between. CDR1 is SNHLY, CDR2 FYNNEI, per germline. The CDR3 contains 13 residues. CDR3 coding DNA: TGTGCCAGCAGTGATATGAGGGCCGGGGAGCTGTTTTTT. Its translation is CASSDMRAGELFF.